The 7 T cell receptor beta chains below were found in one sample sequenced in a study of graft-versus-host responses after intestinal transplantation (dated by TCRdb to the early 2020s). Libraries were prepared through the immunoSEQ multiplex PCR assay. Imported from immuneACCESS, the table was reduced by TCRdb to in-frame sequences with V and J called. These copies leave out some clones; in studies compared against another copy, an unresolved V gene accounts for under half, and the cause of the remainder is not known. This sample gives 130,000 to 150,000 clones in total; 92% of them show up just once. About 0.19% of the sample belongs to the ten largest clones. This sample's time point label indicates: cells obtained before transplantation from donor or recipient. Their specific antigens are unknown. Sequenced here: unstimulated CD4+ T cells sorted from spleen or lymph node cells, sampled before intestinal transplant. The receptors originated from a human donor who received an intestinal transplant.

The chain uses TRBV6-1 and TRBJ1-1; weak D call: TRBD1 (5 bases). Trimming stripped 7 bases from V and 9 bases from J, with 12 bases between. The CDR3 has 11 amino acids. Germline CDR1 and CDR2: MNHNS and SASEGT. The CDR3 protein is CASTTGPQAFF. For the CDR3, the DNA is TGTGCCAGCACTACGGGACCCCAAGCTTTCTTT.

This clone was recorded once. The chain has TRBV25-1 and TRBJ1-6, with D unresolved. CDR1 is MGHDK, CDR2 SYGVNS, per germline. Deletions cut 8 bases from V and 5 bases from J, with 16 bases between. The CDR3 is 15 residues long. The CDR3 DNA is TGTGCCAGCGGAGCTGCCTTAGGTGATAATTCACCCCTCCACTTT. As protein: CASGAALGDNSPLHF.

V usage is TRBV5-4 and J usage is TRBJ2-7, with 9 bases fitting TRBD2. CDR3 length equals 14 residues. Trimming removed 3 bases from V and 4 bases from J; junction bases left unmatched: 5. Germline V CDR1 and CDR2: SGHNT, YYREEE (reference sequence). The CDR3 nucleotides read TGTGCCAGCAGCTCCAGCGGGAGGTATTACGAGCAGTACTTC. It specifies CASSSSGRYYEQYF.

The chain combines TRBV7-2 with TRBJ2-7; 7 bases agree with TRBD1. From germline, CDR1 is SGHTA and CDR2 FQGNSA. This CDR3 contains 17 residues. J gave up 2 bases and V 5 bases, and 15 bases lay outside the gene matches. The CDR3 nucleotides read TGTGCCAGCAGCCGTCCCGGGACAGTAGAGTATACCTACGAGCAGTACTTC. Protein: CASSRPGTVEYTYEQYF.

The J gene is TRBJ1-5, the V gene TRBV30; 7 bases are shared with TRBD1. The trim removed 4 bases at V and 5 bases at J, leaving 5 bases unmatched. Germline V gives CDR1 GTSNPN, CDR2 SVGIG (reference sequence). The CDR3 consists of 13 residues. CDR3 in DNA: TGTGCCTGGACAAGGGGGCGCGATCAGCCCCAGCATTTT. Amino acid sequence: CAWTRGRDQPQHF.

Concerning this clone: Relative to the germline gene, one junction end is altered; a read error may explain this. The chain joins TRBV7-7 to TRBJ2-2; unclear D gene. CDR1 is SSHAT, CDR2 FNYEAQ, per germline (reference sequence). The CDR3 sequence is 14 residues long. The CDR3 DNA is TGTGCTAGCAGCTTAGTGGAGACCACCGGGGAGCTGTTTTTT. Protein: CASSLVETTGELFF.

The J gene is TRBJ2-1, the V gene TRBV28; 16 bases map to TRBD2. After removal of 5 bases from V and 7 bases from J, the junction contained 20 bases not matched to a gene. CDR3 length: 21 amino acids. Germline CDR1 MDHEN, CDR2 SYDVKM. CDR3 in amino acids: CASSISRFGTSGRAYFNEQFF. CDR3 in DNA: TGTGCCAGCAGTATCTCCCGATTTGGGACTAGCGGGAGGGCTTACTTTAATGAGCAGTTCTTC.